The 20 T cell receptor beta chains below were found in one sample sequenced in a study of cytomegalovirus exposure and HLA in healthy donors (dated by TCRdb to the late 2010s). The receptor library was made with the immunoSEQ multiplex PCR assay. A mixture of 60 forward primers for TCR Vbeta segments and 13 reverse primers for TCR Jbeta segments was used in the multiplex PCR. Sourced from immuneACCESS, this table was stored by TCRdb with only in-frame sequences that have V and J called. A share of the clones is absent; for the studies checked, an unresolved V gene accounts for under half, and the remainder has no known explanation. This sample lists fewer than 200,000 clones; around 83% were detected once. The leading ten clones occupy more than 1.5% of the sample. The sample consisted of PBMCs. The receptors stem from a middle-aged man in good health and CMV-seronegative.

This clone was seen once. V gene TRBV7-9 combines with J gene TRBJ2-5, with D maybe TRBD2 (6 bases). Germline loops: CDR1 SEHNR, CDR2 FQNEAQ (reference sequence). V dropped 1 base and J dropped 2 bases, with 17 bases sitting between them. This CDR3 spans 17 amino acids. CDR3 sequence: CASSLGSSSVRQETQYF. The DNA of the CDR3 is TGTGCCAGCAGCTTAGGCAGTTCTAGCGTACGACAAGAGACCCAGTACTTC.

The gene calls are TRBV5-4 and TRBJ2-1, with D hard to call. The V and J ends lost 2 bases and 0 bases respectively, with 15 bases between them. This CDR3 is 17 amino acids long. The germline CDR1 and CDR2 sequences are SGHNT and YYREEE (reference sequence). CDR3 DNA sequence: TGTGCCAGCAGCTTACAAACGCGGCGCTTCTCCTACAATGAGCAGTTCTTC. It encodes CASSLQTRRFSYNEQFF.

The chain couples TRBV5-1 to TRBJ2-7, with 9 bases aligning to TRBD2. Germline CDR1 is SGHRS and CDR2 is YFSETQ. The V and J ends lost 1 base and 0 bases, in that order; junction bases with no gene match: 5. The CDR3 has 16 amino acids. Here the CDR3 DNA reads TGCGCCAGCAGCTTGCTAGCGGGGCGAAGCTCCTACGAGCAGTACTTC. Its translation is CASSLLAGRSSYEQYF.

V is TRBV6-5 and J is TRBJ1-1; a possible D gene is TRBD1 (6 bases). The V gene lost 5 bases and the J gene lost 4 bases, with 14 bases spanning the gap. Germline V CDR1 and CDR2: MNHEY, SVGAGI. The CDR3 runs to 14 residues. The CDR3: CASSRVQGSTEAFF. The DNA of the CDR3 is TGTGCCAGCAGTCGGGTGCAGGGGAGCACTGAAGCTTTCTTT.

The genes are TRBV18 and TRBJ2-5; weak D call: TRBD1 (5 bases). The germline V gene has CDR1 KGHSH and CDR2 LQKENI. V shed 3 bases and J shed 5 bases, with 13 bases lying between them. The CDR3 is made up of 14 amino acids. The CDR3 loop is CASSPRQGSETQYF. CDR3 bases: TGTGCCAGCTCACCTAGGCAGGGAAGCGAGACCCAGTACTTC.

This clone was observed a few times. The chain uses TRBV4-2 and TRBJ1-1; the match to TRBD1 covers 8 bases. The germline V gene encodes CDR1 LGHNA and CDR2 YNFKEQ. V trimming: 1 base; J trimming: 1 base; junction bases outside the gene matches: 5. This CDR3 is 16 amino acids long. CDR3 in DNA: TGTGCCAGCAGCCAAGCAGGGGGCCGCCAGAACACTGAAGCTTTCTTT. Its protein is CASSQAGGRQNTEAFF.

CDR3 nucleotides: TGTGCCAGCAGCTTGCTACCTAATGAAAAACTGTTTTTT. Amino acid sequence: CASSLLPNEKLFF. The chain couples TRBV5-4 to TRBJ1-4; unclear D gene. The V gene's germline CDR1 is SGHNT and CDR2 YYREEE (reference sequence). The CDR3 consists of 13 residues. Between the trimmed V and J ends, which lost 1 base and 3 bases, there was a span of 4 bases.

The chain couples TRBV18 to TRBJ1-1, with a tentative D call TRBD1 (5 bases). The germline V and J ends were trimmed by 6 bases and 4 bases, with 21 bases remaining between them. Germline V gene sequence: CDR1 KGHSH, CDR2 LQKENI. This CDR3 has 16 amino acids. In DNA, the CDR3 is TGTGCCAGCTCTCCGGGGGATCTTAAGGGTGGCACTGAAGCTTTCTTT. Encoded protein: CASSPGDLKGGTEAFF.

The count of this clone is one. This chain links TRBV5-4 with TRBJ1-2, with D perhaps matching TRBD1 (6 bases). Germline loops: CDR1 SGHNT, CDR2 YYREEE (reference sequence). Deletions cut 4 bases from V and 5 bases from J, with 9 bases between. The CDR3 covers 12 residues. The CDR3 protein is CASSTGQYGYTF. CDR3 DNA: TGTGCCAGCAGCACCGGACAGTATGGCTACACCTTC.

CDR3 loop: CASRLVPGTSGADYEQYF. The CDR3 region has the DNA TGTGCAAGTCGCTTAGTTCCAGGGACTAGCGGGGCCGACTACGAGCAGTACTTC. J is TRBJ2-7 and V is TRBV12-2; the table's D gene call, TRBD2, was not cross checked with the DNA. TRBV12-2 is listed as a pseudogene. The CDR3 is 18 amino acids.

The chain carries TRBV6-5 and TRBJ1-1; D possibly corresponds to TRBD1 (6 bases). The CDR3 contains 15 residues. With 4 bases removed from V and 4 bases from J, the gap between germline ends came to 16 bases. In germline, CDR1 is MNHEY, CDR2 SVGAGI. The CDR3 region has the DNA TGTGCCAGCAGTTTCTTACAGGGTCGGCGCACTGAAGCTTTCTTT. This encodes CASSFLQGRRTEAFF.

The V gene is TRBV6-5, the J gene TRBJ1-6, with D hard to call. The CDR3 contains 15 residues. The germline CDR1 and CDR2 sequences are MNHEY and SVGAGI. V was pared by 6 bases and J by 0 bases, with 9 bases between. The CDR3 here is CASSARSSYNSPLHF. The DNA for the CDR3 is TGTGCCAGCAGCGCACGGAGCTCCTATAATTCACCCCTCCACTTT.

This rearrangement joins TRBV6-1 to TRBJ1-4; no reliable D call. The CDR3 covers 16 residues. Germline V lookup: CDR1 MNHNS, CDR2 SASEGT. Trimming took off 4 bases at V and 8 bases at J, with 20 bases between the two ends. CDR3 in DNA: TGTGCCAGCAGTGTCCCCCCCGTCGGGGTCGGCGAAAAACTGTTTTTT. Translating it yields CASSVPPVGVGEKLFF.

The chain couples TRBV5-1 to TRBJ1-1; TRBD1 matches at 8 bases. Germline CDR1 is SGHRS and CDR2 is YFSETQ. The CDR3 has 16 residues. V dropped 3 bases and J dropped 0; count of bases not matched to a gene: 7. In DNA form, the CDR3 reads TGCGCCAGCAGCTCAGCAGGGGGCTACATGAACACTGAAGCTTTCTTT. Translating it yields CASSSAGGYMNTEAFF.

V is TRBV11-2 and J is TRBJ2-5; TRBD2 aligns across 10 bases. Germline V lookup: CDR1 SGHAT, CDR2 FQNNGV. This CDR3 has 17 amino acids. V lost 1 base to trimming and J lost 2 bases; unmatched junction nucleotides: 7. CDR3 sequence reads: CASSLGRSSGGQETQYF. CDR3 nucleotides: TGTGCCAGCAGCTTAGGGAGGTCTAGCGGGGGTCAAGAGACCCAGTACTTC.

The chain has TRBV25-1 and TRBJ2-2; D gene ambiguous. Trimming shortened V by 5 bases and J by 6 bases, and 13 bases separated the two germline ends. Germline loops: CDR1 MGHDK, CDR2 SYGVNS. This CDR3 comprises 14 residues. The CDR3 here is CASSFQSNPGELFF. CDR3 sequence (DNA): TGTGCCAGCAGTTTTCAAAGCAACCCCGGGGAGCTGTTTTTT. The full variable domain, its missing parts supplied by reference TRBV25-1 and TRBJ2-2, is EADIYQTPRYLVIGTGKKITLECSQTMGHDKMYWYQQDPGMELHLIHYSYGVNSTEKGDLSSESTVSRIRTEHFPLTLESARPSHTSQYLCASSFQSNPGELFFGEGSRLTVL.

Notes on this clone: At the DNA level, this CDR3 is encoded by other sequences in the same sample as well. This chain connects TRBV6-5 to TRBJ2-1, with 10 bases fitting TRBD2. The germline gives CDR1 MNHEY, CDR2 SVGAGI. CDR3 length: 15 residues. The J segment lost 4 bases and the V segment lost 6 bases, leaving 6 bases of the junction unmatched. CDR3 protein: CASSRTSGNYNEQFF. The CDR3 nucleotides are TGTGCCAGCAGCCGGACTAGCGGAAATTACAATGAGCAGTTCTTC.

The rearrangement joins TRBV7-8 to TRBJ1-3; no clear D gene. The germline V and J ends were trimmed by 2 bases and 0 bases, with 14 bases remaining between them. Germline CDR1 is SGHVS and CDR2 is FQNEAQ. This CDR3 is built from 17 residues. CDR3 nucleotide sequence: TGTGCCAGCAGCTTAATTAGGAGACGGAGCTCTGGAAACACCATATATTTT. It translates to CASSLIRRRSSGNTIYF.

Details on this clone: A junction end diverges from the germline sequence, so it may reflect a read error. In the same sample, other DNA sequences code for this CDR3. This chain uses TRBV6-1 with TRBJ2-7; 12 bases line up with TRBD1. This CDR3 spans 14 amino acids. Looked up from germline, CDR1 is MNHNS and CDR2 is SASEGT. CDR3 DNA: TGCGCCAGCAGAAGGGGACAGGGGGCGAGGGAGCAGTACTTC. Protein sequence: CASRRGQGAREQYF.

The chain joins TRBV4-3 to TRBJ2-7; possibly TRBD1 for D (6 bases). Germline lookup yields CDR1 LGHNA and CDR2 YSLEER. The CDR3 covers 13 residues. Trimming removed 4 bases at V and 1 base at J, with 8 bases between. CDR3 region: CASSLDRSYEQYF. The CDR3 bases are TGCGCCAGCAGCCTTGACAGGTCCTACGAGCAGTACTTC.